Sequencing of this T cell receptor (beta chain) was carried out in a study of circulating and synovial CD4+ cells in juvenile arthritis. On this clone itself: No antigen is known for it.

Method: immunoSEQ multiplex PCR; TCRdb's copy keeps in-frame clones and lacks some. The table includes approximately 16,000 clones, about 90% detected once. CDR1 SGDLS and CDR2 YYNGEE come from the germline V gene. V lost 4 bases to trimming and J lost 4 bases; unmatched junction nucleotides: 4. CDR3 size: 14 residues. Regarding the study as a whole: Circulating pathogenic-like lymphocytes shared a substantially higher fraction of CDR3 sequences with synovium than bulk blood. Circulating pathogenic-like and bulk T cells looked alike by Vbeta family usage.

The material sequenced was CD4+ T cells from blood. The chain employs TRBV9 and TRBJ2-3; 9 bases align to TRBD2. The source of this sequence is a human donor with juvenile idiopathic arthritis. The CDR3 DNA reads TGTGCCAGCAGCTCTAGCGGGGTGGCAGATACGCAGTATTTT. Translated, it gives CASSSSGVADTQYF.